This T cell receptor beta chain emerged from a study of blood T cell repertoires in COVID-19. Turning to the study itself: PBMCs, B-cell-depleted T cells, or T cells provided the cDNA or gDNA that made up the material.

V dropped 6 bases and J dropped 5; count of bases not matched to a gene: 7. The CDR3 is 14 amino acids. Germline V gene sequence: CDR1 MGHRA, CDR2 YSYEKL. Per the original methods: Estimation of nucleated cell counts was performed using reference gene primer amplification. The table came from immunoSEQ multiplex PCR; TCRdb's copy has only in-frame clones and leaves some out. Clone size and the V and J calls come from that table; the DNA yielded D and trimming. The table has 130,000 or so clones, about 81% seen once; the top ten hold about 18%. The sample comprised peripheral blood. The clonotype originates from a woman older than 75 with acute or convalescent COVID-19. V and J are TRBV4-1 and TRBJ2-1; 7 positions match TRBD2. CDR3 residues: CASRREERDNEQFF. As DNA, the CDR3 is TGCGCCAGCAGACGGGAGGAGCGCGACAATGAGCAGTTCTTC.